The rows below give T cell receptor beta chains drawn from one sample of a study of cytomegalovirus exposure and HLA in healthy donors. Clones were read by immunoSEQ multiplex PCR, and TCRdb kept only the in-frame ones, dropping some. The sample holds roughly 220,000 clones, 80% to 85% seen once. Sequencing was done on a sample of PBMCs. All receptors come from a woman under 40 in good health and CMV-seropositive. Each CDR3 is given with its conserved first and last residue. Fields, in order: V gene, clone size, J gene, D gene, CDR3 DNA, CDR3 protein. D genes are given only for firm matches. Rows give clone size only sometimes, using once, few, many, or a class for an expanded clone.

TRBV29-1	.	TRBJ2-5	TRBD1	TGCAGCGTGTTGACAGGGGCCCAAGAGACCCAGTACTTC	CSVLTGAQETQYF
TRBV4-2	.	TRBJ2-4	TRBD1	TGTGCCAGCAGCCAAGAGGACCTCCAGGGGCAGGGGGTTCAGTACTTC	CASSQEDLQGQGVQYF
TRBV5-8	.	TRBJ1-5	.	TGTGCCAGCAGCTTGGAGGGGCTGGGTTGGATAAGCAATCAGCCCCAGCATTTT	CASSLEGLGWISNQPQHF
TRBV7-9	.	TRBJ2-1	.	TGTGCCAGCAGCTTAACAGAAGCGGGCCACAATGAGCAGTTCTTC	CASSLTEAGHNEQFF
TRBV27	few	TRBJ2-7	.	TGTGCCAGCAGTTTAAGTGGGAGCTCCTACGAGCAGTACTTC	CASSLSGSSYEQYF
TRBV4-3	.	TRBJ2-7	TRBD1	TGCGCCAGCAGCCAAGATTTGGATTTCCGGGACAGGATCGAGCAGTACTTC	CASSQDLDFRDRIEQYF
TRBV27	.	TRBJ2-1	.	TGTGCCAGCAGTACAGGTAGCTCCTACAATGAGCAGTTCTTC	CASSTGSSYNEQFF
TRBV6-4	.	TRBJ2-3	TRBD2	TGTGCCAGCAGTGTTAGCGGGACAGATACGCAGTATTTT	CASSVSGTDTQYF
TRBV27	.	TRBJ1-1	.	TGTGCCAGCAGTTTATCCGGCAGACTTAACACTGAAGCTTTCTTT	CASSLSGRLNTEAFF
TRBV19	.	TRBJ2-6	.	TGTGCCAGTAGTATAAGCTCTGGGGCCAACGTCCTGACTTTC	CASSISSGANVLTF
TRBV4-1	.	TRBJ2-7	.	TGCGCCAGCAGCCAAGTCCCGGGAAGCTCCTACGAGCAGTACTTC	CASSQVPGSSYEQYF
TRBV9	.	TRBJ2-3	.	TGTGCCAGCAGCGCCCGGACTAGCACAGATACGCAGTATTTT	CASSARTSTDTQYF
TRBV18	.	TRBJ2-2	TRBD2	TGTGCCAGCTCACCGGCCGGGACTAGCGGGAGGTTCAACACCGGGGAGCTGTTTTTT	CASSPAGTSGRFNTGELFF
TRBV7-8	.	TRBJ2-1	.	TGTGCCAGCAGCATTACTAGTAGCAATGAGCAGTTCTTC	CASSITSSNEQFF
TRBV11-2	.	TRBJ2-1	.	TGTGCCAGCAGCACCGACCTAGACAATGAGCAGTTCTTC	CASSTDLDNEQFF
TRBV6-1	.	TRBJ1-1	TRBD1	TGTGCCACCAGGGGGATTGTAAACACTGAAGCTTTCTTT	CATRGIVNTEAFF
TRBV6-5	.	TRBJ2-3	.	TGTGCCAGCAGTTACCCCATCTTCACAGATACGCAGTATTTT	CASSYPIFTDTQYF
TRBV29-1	.	TRBJ2-1	TRBD1	TGCAGCATAACCGGGACAGGCTACAATGAGCAGTTCTTC	CSITGTGYNEQFF
TRBV6-1	.	TRBJ2-5	.	TGTGCCAGCAGTGAGCCTCAGGGGGGAGAGACCCAGTACTTC	CASSEPQGGETQYF
TRBV2	.	TRBJ2-7	TRBD2	TGTGCCAGCAGAGGAGGACTAGCGAACGAGCAGTACTTC	CASRGGLANEQYF
TRBV4-1	.	TRBJ2-1	.	TGCGCCAGCAGCCAAGTTCAAACTTACAATGAGCAGTTCTTC	CASSQVQTYNEQFF
TRBV6-1	.	TRBJ2-1	.	TGTGCCAGCAGTGACTTTCTAGCGCAGAACAATGAGCAGTTCTTC	CASSDFLAQNNEQFF
TRBV6-5	.	TRBJ1-1	.	TGTGCCAGCAGTTGGGTGCCGGGGGACGGCGGCACTGAAGCTTTCTTT	CASSWVPGDGGTEAFF
TRBV25-1	.	TRBJ1-2	.	TGTGCCAGCAGTGCCGTGGGGGCCTATGGCTACACCTTC	CASSAVGAYGYTF
TRBV9	.	TRBJ1-2	.	TGTGCCAGCAGCGTAGCTCCAGGCCGGGACTATGGCTACACCTTC	CASSVAPGRDYGYTF
TRBV18	once	TRBJ2-3	.	TGTGCCAGCTCACCAAGAACAGATACGCAGTATTTT	CASSPRTDTQYF
TRBV6-6	.	TRBJ2-7	.	TGTGCCAGCAGTTACTCGATACACAGTTTCTCCTACGAGCAGTACTTC	CASSYSIHSFSYEQYF
TRBV10-3	.	TRBJ2-7	TRBD1	TGTGCCATCAGTGAACCGGGACAGGGTAACGAGCAGTACTTC	CAISEPGQGNEQYF
TRBV30	.	TRBJ1-4	.	TGTGCCTGGGCGGGCGGAACTAATGAAAAACTGTTTTTT	CAWAGGTNEKLFF
TRBV27	.	TRBJ1-1	.	TGTGCCAGCAGTTTATCGGCAGGACCCCGGAGGGAAGCTTTCTTT	CASSLSAGPRREAFF
TRBV7-6	.	TRBJ2-7	.	TGTGCCAGCAGCTCACCCGGCAACGAGCAGTACTTC	CASSSPGNEQYF
TRBV4-1	.	TRBJ2-7	TRBD1	TGCGCCAGCAGCCAACGTATCCCGGGACAGGGGGACCTCACCTACGAGCAGTACTTC	CASSQRIPGQGDLTYEQYF
TRBV29-1	.	TRBJ1-1	TRBD1	TGCAGCGGGTGGACAGGGACGAACACTGAAGCTTTCTTT	CSGWTGTNTEAFF
TRBV27	.	TRBJ2-7	.	TGTGCCAGCAGCCCCCTAGGCGCGGGAAGGCACGAGCAGTACTTC	CASSPLGAGRHEQYF
TRBV5-1	.	TRBJ1-4	.	TGCGCCAGCTCAAAAGAGAGAGGGGAAGAAAAACTGTTTTTT	CASSKERGEEKLFF
TRBV5-4	.	TRBJ1-1	.	TGTGCCAGCAGCTTGAAGCAGTATACGGACACTGAAGCTTTCTTT	CASSLKQYTDTEAFF
TRBV6-5	once	TRBJ2-7	.	TGTGCCAGCAGACTTGGGACCAAACAAGCCTACGAGCAGTACTTC	CASRLGTKQAYEQYF
TRBV30	.	TRBJ2-2	TRBD1	TGTGCCTGGAGAACGGGGGTGCAGGGGGCCGTGATAGGGACCGGGGAGCTGTTTTTT	CAWRTGVQGAVIGTGELFF
TRBV29-1	.	TRBJ1-4	.	TGCAGCGTGGAGGTGGGGCTTAATGAAAAACTGTTTTTT	CSVEVGLNEKLFF
TRBV5-6	.	TRBJ2-3	TRBD2	TGTGCCAGCAGCTTGGTACGACTAGCGGTCACAGATACGCAGTATTTT	CASSLVRLAVTDTQYF
TRBV9	.	TRBJ2-1	TRBD2	TGTGCCAGCAGCCCCCGACTAGCGGGATCTTCTTACAATGAGCAGTTCTTC	CASSPRLAGSSYNEQFF
TRBV29-1	.	TRBJ1-2	.	TGCAGCGTTGAAGAGCGACAGACTAACTATGGCTACACCTTC	CSVEERQTNYGYTF
TRBV30	.	TRBJ1-1	.	TGTGCCTGGAGTGGGGAGGGGGTCACTGAAGCTTTCTTT	CAWSGEGVTEAFF
TRBV30	.	TRBJ1-3	.	TGTGCCTGGAGTGTCGCGGGGGGCTCTGGAAACACCATATATTTT	CAWSVAGGSGNTIYF
TRBV2	.	TRBJ1-1	TRBD1	TGTGCCAGCAGTGAAGAGACAGGGGGTGAAGCTTTCTTT	CASSEETGGEAFF
TRBV11-2	.	TRBJ2-7	.	TGTGCCAGCAGCTTCGGGTCCACCTCTGGACTCTACGAGCAGTACTTC	CASSFGSTSGLYEQYF
TRBV11-2	.	TRBJ1-2	.	TGTGCCAGCAGCTTAGCAGGACCCAACTATGGCTACACCTTC	CASSLAGPNYGYTF
TRBV10-3	once	TRBJ2-2	TRBD2	TGTGCCACCGATAGCGGGAAGAACACCGGGGAGCTGTTTTTT	CATDSGKNTGELFF
TRBV7-2	few	TRBJ1-1	.	TGTGCCAGCAGCCCGACGAACACTGAAGCTTTCTTT	CASSPTNTEAFF
TRBV7-3	few	TRBJ2-3	TRBD1	TGTGCCAGCAGCGGCACAGGGGGTGGGGATACGCAGTATTTT	CASSGTGGGDTQYF
TRBV20-1	.	TRBJ2-1	.	TGCAGTGCAAAGCGGGACAATGAGCAGTTCTTC	CSAKRDNEQFF
TRBV11-3	.	TRBJ2-1	.	TGTGCCAGCAGCTTAGACGAGATCAATGAGCAGTTCTTC	CASSLDEINEQFF
TRBV28	.	TRBJ1-2	.	TGTGCCAGCAGTTGGGACAACTATGGCTACACCTTC	CASSWDNYGYTF
TRBV20-1	.	TRBJ2-7	.	TGCAGTGCTTACACGACTTACGAGCAGTACTTC	CSAYTTYEQYF
TRBV10-2	.	TRBJ2-2	.	TGCGCCAGCAGTCCGGGGATTGTCACCGGGGAGCTGTTTTTT	CASSPGIVTGELFF
TRBV27	.	TRBJ2-3	TRBD1	TGTGCCAGCGGCAGGGGGCCCTTGACAGATACGCAGTATTTT	CASGRGPLTDTQYF
TRBV29-1	once	TRBJ2-3	.	TGCAGCGTTGTTCAGGAGGTATTAACAGATACGCAGTATTTT	CSVVQEVLTDTQYF
TRBV6-5	.	TRBJ1-1	TRBD1	TGTGCCAGCAGGCCAGGGGGCGGGAACACTGAAGCTTTCTTT	CASRPGGGNTEAFF
TRBV29-1	.	TRBJ2-1	TRBD1	TGCAGCGTACAGGGGAGAGGGAATGAGCAGTTCTTC	CSVQGRGNEQFF